This entry lists 21 T cell receptor beta chains sequenced from one sample in a study of OX40 agonist ivuxolimab in advanced cancers. The repertoire was sequenced with immunoSEQ multiplex PCR; TCRdb's copy has only in-frame clones and lacks some. The sample includes about 76,000 clones, 89% of them seen just once. The starting material was CD4+ or CD8+ T cells sorted from blood, obtained in a trial of the OX40 agonist ivuxolimab. The receptors derive from an adult with an advanced solid tumor such as melanoma, head and neck, liver or kidney cancer.

The chain has TRBV27 and TRBJ2-2; D remains unclear. The germline CDR1 and CDR2 sequences are MNHEY and SMNVEV (reference sequence). CDR3 length: 17 amino acids. V was clipped by 2 bases and J by 2 bases, with 15 bases between them. CDR3 amino acids: CASSLSWLIQNTGELFF. The CDR3 DNA reads TGTGCCAGCAGTTTAAGTTGGCTAATCCAAAACACCGGGGAGCTGTTTTTT.

The rearrangement uses TRBV5-1 and TRBJ1-3, with D unresolved. This CDR3 contains 14 residues. Trimming removed 4 bases from V and 2 bases from J, with 10 bases in between. Germline CDR1 SGHRS, CDR2 YFSETQ. The CDR3 is CASSPIGAGNTIYF. The CDR3 region has the DNA TGCGCCAGCAGCCCCATTGGGGCTGGAAACACCATATATTTT.

J is TRBJ2-2 and V is TRBV6-6; D remains ambiguous. The ends were cut back, 7 bases at V and 6 bases at J, with 9 bases in the middle. CDR1 MNHNY and CDR2 SVGAGI come from the germline V gene (reference sequence). The CDR3 has 12 residues. CDR3 sequence (DNA): TGTGCCAGCACCCAAGAAGCCGGGGAGCTGTTTTTT. Encoded protein: CASTQEAGELFF.

On this clone: The junction differs from germline at one of its ends, possibly a read error. This rearrangement joins TRBV5-4 to TRBJ1-1; D is possibly TRBD1 (5 bases). Germline assignment: CDR1 SGHNT and CDR2 YYREEE (reference sequence). The length of the CDR3 is 14 residues. The CDR3 DNA reads as TGTGCCAGCAGCTTGGCCGGGGCGACGGCAGCTTTTTACTTT. Translating gives CASSLAGATAAFYF.

The chain joins TRBV4-1 to TRBJ1-2; the match to TRBD1 covers 9 bases. Germline values: CDR1 MGHRA, CDR2 YSYEKL. The CDR3 sequence is 16 residues long. V was pared by 3 bases and J by 3 bases, with 8 bases of the junction left unmatched. CDR3 coding DNA: TGCGCCAGCAGCCAGGGGACAGGGATTCGTTACTATGGCTACACCTTC. It yields the protein CASSQGTGIRYYGYTF.

The CDR3 loop is CASSSWQGQETQYF. The CDR3 DNA follows: TGTGCCAGCAGCTCTTGGCAGGGGCAAGAGACCCAGTACTTC. V usage is TRBV5-4 and J usage is TRBJ2-5; possible D gene TRBD1, 6 bases. V lost 3 bases, J lost 2 bases, and 11 bases lay in between. This CDR3 region has 14 residues. Looked up from germline, CDR1 is SGHNT and CDR2 is YYREEE (reference sequence).

The chain joins TRBV6-5 to TRBJ2-2, with D unclear. The CDR3 consists of 15 residues. CDR1 and CDR2 (germline): MNHEY, SVGAGI. V lost 0 bases and J 8 bases, leaving 13 bases between the germline ends. The CDR3 DNA reads TGTGCCAGCAGTTACTCGAAGGCCTGGACGGGGGAGCTGTTTTTT. Encoded protein: CASSYSKAWTGELFF.

The chain uses TRBV28 and TRBJ1-2; 9 bases agree with TRBD1. The CDR3 loop spans 14 amino acids. V was clipped by 5 bases and J by 4 bases; unmatched bases: 5. The germline gives CDR1 MDHEN, CDR2 SYDVKM. CDR3 residues: CASSPTGGSYGYTF. CDR3 DNA: TGTGCCAGCAGTCCGACAGGGGGTAGCTATGGCTACACCTTC.

The rearrangement uses TRBV30 and TRBJ2-6; no clear D gene. This CDR3 has 15 amino acids. V was shortened by 1 base and J by 0 bases, with 7 bases between the two germline ends. Germline loops: CDR1 GTSNPN, CDR2 SVGIG (reference sequence). The DNA for the CDR3 is TGTGCCTGGAGTGAGGGCCTCTCTGGGGCCAACGTCCTGACTTTC. Encoded protein: CAWSEGLSGANVLTF. The whole variable domain, remainder taken from reference TRBV30 and TRBJ2-6, is SQTIHQWPATLVQPVGSPLSLECTVEGTSNPNLYWYRQAAGRGLQLLFYSVGIGQISSEVPQNLSASRPQDRQFILSSKKLLLSDSGFYLCAWSEGLSGANVLTFGAGSRLTVL.

The V gene is TRBV4-2, the J gene TRBJ2-3; tentative D call: TRBD2 (6 bases). This CDR3 has 16 residues. Per germline, CDR1 LGHNA and CDR2 YNFKEQ. V lost 4 bases to trimming and J lost 4 bases, with 18 bases between them. This CDR3 is CASSLAMGGEADTQYF. The CDR3 bases are TGTGCCAGCAGCCTCGCTATGGGGGGTGAGGCAGATACGCAGTATTTT.

The J gene is TRBJ1-1, the V gene TRBV5-1; 7 positions agree with TRBD1. The trim removed 4 bases at V and 4 bases at J, leaving 7 bases unmatched. CDR1 is SGHRS, CDR2 YFSETQ, per germline. The CDR3 is 14 residues long. The CDR3 loop is CASSTSGGATEAFF. The CDR3 coding sequence is TGCGCCAGCAGCACTTCAGGGGGGGCCACTGAAGCTTTCTTT.

This clone was observed a single time. This sequence joins TRBV6-1 and TRBJ1-2; D perhaps matches TRBD1 (6 bases). There are 13 residues in the CDR3. CDR1 is MNHNS, CDR2 SASEGT, per germline. V was shortened by 4 bases and J by 1 base, with 7 bases between the two germline ends. The CDR3 bases are TGTGCCAGCAGTGGGACAGTTAACTATGGCTACACCTTC. It encodes CASSGTVNYGYTF.

CDR3: CASSGHNEETQYF. The DNA of the CDR3 is TGTGCCAGCAGCGGCCATAACGAAGAGACCCAGTACTTC. The V call is TRBV9, the J call TRBJ2-5; D uncertain. The V gene's germline CDR1 is SGDLS and CDR2 YYNGEE. Trimming cost V 3 bases and J 3 bases, with 9 bases left between them. The CDR3 is made up of 13 amino acids.

CDR3 coding DNA: TGCGCCAGCAGCTTGGCCGGACAGGGGGTCTATGAGCAGTTCTTC. This translates into CASSLAGQGVYEQFF. The rearrangement links TRBV5-1 to TRBJ2-1, with 10 positions matching TRBD1. V lost 0 bases to trimming and J lost 8 bases; unmatched junction nucleotides: 5. CDR3 size: 15 residues. The germline CDR1 and CDR2 sequences are SGHRS and YFSETQ.

The genes are TRBV14 and TRBJ2-6; D remains ambiguous. V lost 4 bases and J lost 0, with 4 bases in between. The CDR3 contains 14 residues. Germline V gene data show CDR1 as SGHDN and CDR2 as FVKESK. In DNA form, the CDR3 reads TGTGCCAGCAGCCGGGACTCTGGGGCCAACGTCCTGACTTTC. This encodes CASSRDSGANVLTF.

The chain is built from TRBV5-6 and TRBJ2-3; D ambiguous. The CDR3 runs 15 residues. The germline V gene encodes CDR1 SGHDT and CDR2 YYEEEE. Trimming shortened V by 0 bases and J by 2 bases, and 10 bases separated the two germline ends. CDR3 in amino acids: CASSLAVSITDTQYF. The DNA for the CDR3 is TGTGCCAGCAGCTTGGCCGTCTCCATCACAGATACGCAGTATTTT.

This chain joins TRBV5-5 and TRBJ2-1; D remains unclear. Germline CDR1 and CDR2: SGHKS and YYEKEE (reference sequence). This CDR3 has 14 amino acids. V shed 0 bases and J shed 6 bases, with 10 bases lying between them. The CDR3 region has the DNA TGTGCCAGCAGCTTGGGGAGCCGCCCCAATGAGCAGTTCTTC. Translation gives CASSLGSRPNEQFF.

The chain uses TRBV11-2 and TRBJ2-7; D not certain. The CDR3 length is 16 residues. The germline V and J ends were trimmed by 5 bases and 5 bases, with 22 bases remaining between them. The germline V gene encodes CDR1 SGHAT and CDR2 FQNNGV. CDR3 protein: CASSLNAGSRPHEQYV. The CDR3 DNA follows: TGTGCCAGCAGCCTTAACGCCGGGTCACGGCCGCACGAGCAGTACGTC.

This chain connects TRBV21-1 to TRBJ2-5. TRBV21-1 is a documented pseudogene. The CDR3 runs 19 residues. CDR3 sequence reads: CASSKGVRSHCVWPQTQYF. The CDR3 nucleotides read TGTGCCAGCAGCAAAGGCGTCCGATCTCATTGTGTGTGGCCACAGACCCAGTACTTC.

The rearrangement joins TRBV7-6 to TRBJ2-3; D might be TRBD1 or TRBD2, each matching 5 bases. The V end lost 5 bases, the J end lost 2 bases, and 14 bases lay between the germline ends. Germline CDR1 SGHVS, CDR2 FNYEAQ. The CDR3 has 15 amino acids. This chain's CDR3 is CASSVSGTITDTQYF. Written as DNA, the CDR3 is TGTGCCAGCAGCGTCTCCGGGACGATCACAGATACGCAGTATTTT.

This rearrangement joins TRBV6-5 to TRBJ1-1; D gene unclear. V was clipped by 6 bases and J by 11 bases, with 16 bases between them. Germline V gene data show CDR1 as MNHEY and CDR2 as SVGAGI. The CDR3 is 12 residues long. The CDR3 reads CASSPSGRSAFF. CDR3 DNA: TGTGCCAGCAGCCCCTCAGGACGGTCGGCTTTCTTT.